This entry describes one T cell receptor (beta chain). The antigen it binds to is not known. No per-base quality is available; no much larger clone lies one base away. Collaborating institutions collected whole blood in K2EDTA tubes following their own protocols. For TCRbeta analysis, collaborators shipped samples in one of three forms: frozen whole blood, isolated PBMCs, or DNA extracted from either of those sample types. TCRbeta CDR3 regions were amplified from genomic DNA by means of the immunoSEQ Assay, a bias-controlled multiplex PCR. The authors' pipeline ran thus. Nucleated cell counts per sample were estimated from amplification of reference gene primers within the assay. To quantify the absolute abundance of each unique TCRbeta CDR3 rearrangement, sequence reads were collapsed and filtered. For each sample, productive Simpson clonality was calculated as the square root of Simpson's diversity index across productive rearrangements. The table comes from immuneACCESS by way of TCRdb, which keeps in-frame sequences with V and J called. Part of the clones is missing from these tables; in studies checked, under half for an unresolved V gene and the rest for unknown reasons. V, J and clone size derive from that table, while D and trimming were established from the DNA sequence. A total of 150,000 or so clones appear in this sample, about 88% of them only once. Jointly, the top ten make up about 2.1% of the sample.

The sample comes from a study of blood T cell repertoires in COVID-19 (dated by TCRdb to 2019 to 2021). Study-wide context: Samples from collaborators originated in the United States, Italy and Spain and spanned both the acute and convalescent phases of COVID-19. The prospective study material was composed of cDNA or gDNA derived from T cells, B-cell-depleted T cells, or PBMCs. Deeply sampled blood TCRbeta repertoires from subjects exposed to, actively infected with, or recovered from COVID-19 were included in the dataset. The repertoires were released in a freely available public database meant as a resource for research on the immune response to SARS-CoV-2. Samples were obtained from the ongoing ImmuneRACE study (first 160 participants) and from 1,254 subjects provided by 6 global collaborators. Nearly every sample came with metadata listing a de-identified subject ID, COVID-19 status, age in years and sex. Where HLA class I and class II types were available, the types were taken from metadata supplied by the sample provider, not from assay-based typing.

Results the study describes overall, beyond this receptor: The quantity of clinical and demographic metadata differed by source and by participant and was supplied without curation.

The source material was peripheral blood. The receptor's source is a human donor in a cohort sampled during active COVID-19.

The nucleotides read TGTGCCAGCAGCGGCGGGACTAGAAGGTCCGGGGAGCTGTTTTTT. Its translation reads: CASSGGTRRSGELFF. This chain is built from TRBV9 and TRBJ2-2, with TRBD2 identical over 8 junction bases. The cysteine opens and the phenylalanine closes a CDR3 of 15 amino acids. The sequence is cut down to CDR3 DNA, 45 bases in frame from base 1. Trimmed from V: 3 bases; trimmed from J: 6 bases; junction bases lacking a gene match: 7. CDR1 and CDR2, per the germline V gene, are SGDLS and YYNGEE.